This entry is about one T cell receptor (beta chain). It lacks a known antigen. No base-level quality is on record; no much larger clone is a single base apart. The sample is drawn from a study of cytomegalovirus exposure and HLA in healthy donors (dated by TCRdb to 2016 to 2017). Context from the whole study: In an earlier analysis of around 540 of the donors, 276 Gb of sequence data and 100 million or so unique TCR beta sequences from 150 million to 200 million T cells were reported. A handful of DR-DQ haplotypes were handled as single units for association and clustering because linkage in the cohort was strong. Alongside the repertoire data, information on donor age, sex, ethnicity and CMV serostatus was compiled. Rather than using new phenotypic data, the later analysis identified candidate immune exposures from TCR beta sequences and from how often those sequences occurred across donors. A later analysis re-examined previously published TCR beta repertoires from 500 to 700 donors and added high-resolution HLA genotyping to investigate patterns of TCR occurrence. The study aimed to test whether signatures of past pathogen exposure could be identified by cataloging public T cell receptors. Class I and class II HLA loci were covered by the typing at four-digit resolution. Among about 400 genotyped donors of the cohort, an average of around 220,000 unique TCR beta nucleotide sequences was sequenced per donor, of which roughly 17% were non-productive. A later genetic analysis used genome-wide SNP genotypes for 398 of the 666 donors, treating that subset as a discovery cohort. An early release covering 500 to 750 HLA-typed donors comprised about 310 gigabases of sequencing data and approximately 80 million unique TCR sequences. All discovery cohort repertoires had been generated using a single sequencing platform. High-throughput TCR immunosequencing, statistical association of individual TCRs with disease status, and machine learning were combined to predict cytomegalovirus infection status. The number of donors typed differed by locus, with 629-630 for A, B, C, DRB1 and DQB1, approximately 500 for DQA1, 600 to 610 for DPA1, and 450 to 480 for DPB1. The study profiled the T cell repertoires of hundreds of subjects by immunosequencing and related them to cytomegalovirus serostatus. Of the approximately 400 genotyped donors, over 80% were placed in the genetic ancestry cluster associated with self-reported Caucasian donors. Besides the first cohort of roughly 660 subjects, a separate validation cohort made up of 120 different subjects was used. An earlier analysis of some 500 of the donors used high-throughput TCR beta sequencing to judge whether each TCR beta V gene segment behaved as functional or pseudogenic. Beyond this particular receptor, the publication reports: At a false discovery rate of 0.05, a later analysis linked under 20,000 TCR beta sequences to specific HLA alleles. In a later genetic analysis, a missense DCLRE1C variant was associated with V-gene and J-gene trimming of TCR beta chains, and the association was replicated in an independent cohort. When HLA alleles, especially DR and DQ, strongly co-occurred, TCR associations were difficult to assign to individual alleles. The only immune exposure information available for the cohort was CMV serostatus. Correlated functional status among segregating V segments might reflect linkage disequilibrium, but an unknown experimental factor could not be ruled out. Because the 87-base-pair reads could not distinguish some IMGT-functional V segments, including TRBV6-2 and TRBV6-3, those segments were excluded. A cluster of highly shared sequence variants was judged likely to be a technical artifact of the sequencing pipeline. A later analysis reported that several top co-occurrence clusters appeared linked to parvovirus B19, influenza, CMV and Epstein-Barr virus. Because counts were too low, under 20 rarely observed V segments, including chromosome 9 orphons, were left out of the earlier analysis of a few hundred of the donors. HLA typing was unavailable for some donors at each locus, so association tests used only the typed subset. According to the authors, the approach could potentially be generalized to other disease states and immunological phenotypes. A further reported finding was that TCR beta sequences accurately predicted the HLA-A and HLA-B alleles for most subjects in the first cohort. While some public TCRs were present in many individuals, most TCR sequences turned up only very rarely across donors. In a later analysis, most CMV-associated TCR beta chains were found to appear HLA-restricted, with HLA associations seemingly driven largely by CMV exposure. In vitro tests confirmed that a few of the cytomegalovirus-associated TCR beta chains recognize cytomegalovirus antigens. In a later analysis, HLA-associated TCR beta chains showed more clonal expansion and lower generation probabilities than non-associated chains that were equally common. Presence/absence analyses assumed roughly uniform sequencing depth across donors, an assumption that may not hold. According to a later genetic analysis, donors in an Asian-associated ancestry cluster had fewer N-insertions in productive TCRs than the approximately 670-donor mean. The study listed 150 to 200 TCR beta chains as associated with cytomegalovirus. A later analysis found that TCR association rates varied across HLA loci, with DRB1 alleles showing the most associated TCRs and HLA-C alleles the fewest. The classifier was reported to diagnose cytomegalovirus status with high specificity and sensitivity in both the original cohort and the validation cohort. Only TCR beta chains were sequenced in this cohort, and the absence of alpha or paired-chain data limited detectable features. An earlier analysis of around 500 of the donors showed that most TCR beta V segments appeared in productive rearrangements either about 87% or about 30% of the time, which broadly matched IMGT annotations.

The CDR3 runs 15 amino acids, cysteine and phenylalanine included. Only the CDR3 DNA stays, 45 bases, in frame from base 1. V loses 2 bases, J loses 1 base, and the germline ends lie 13 bases apart. Reading the germline V gene (reference sequence) gives CDR1 SGHKS and CDR2 YYEKEE. The cohort comprised 670 or so healthy bone marrow donors. Cohort members were all nominally healthy when sampled, although unrecorded immune exposures were likely present. The donor was CMV seropositive and was included in the group of 289 seropositive cohort members. Each donor provided a peripheral blood sample, and peripheral blood mononuclear cells were used for TCR beta sequencing. Genomic DNA extraction from the blood cell samples was performed with the Qiagen DNeasy Blood Extraction Kit. The library was built by means of the immunoSEQ multiplex PCR assay. The multiplex PCR relied on a mix of 60 forward primers for TCR Vbeta segments and 13 reverse primers for TCR Jbeta segments. Amplification of the CDR3 region of rearranged TCR beta genes was performed with a multiplex PCR assay on genomic DNA. Amplified TCR beta libraries were sequenced as 87-base-pair reads on the Illumina HiSeq System. In the source study's methods: In a later analysis, 70 million to 95 million unique TCR beta chains were counted across the 500 to 850 repertoires, and about 9.9 million of these chains were shared by at least two donors. To remove PCR and sequencing errors, raw reads were error-corrected and collapsed into unique sequences using a nearest-neighbor algorithm that merged closely related sequences. To assign V, D and J gene segments, CDR3 sequences were aligned to IMGT reference sequences. Each retained sequence needed at least a six-nucleotide match to both a V gene segment and a J gene segment. A rearrangement was called productive if the CDR3 had no stop codons and remained in frame with V and J, and every other rearrangement was called non-productive. CDR3 was defined by IMGT convention, running from the second conserved V-encoded cysteine to the conserved J-encoded phenylalanine. In an earlier analysis of around 600 of the donors, sequences lacking an unambiguous match to a single V gene segment were excluded. In an earlier analysis of some 590 of the donors, a V segment was called functional when productive rearrangements were above 56.7%, and segregating when the standard deviation between donors exceeded 5%. A statistical classification framework was built for diagnosing cytomegalovirus status from the catalog of TCR beta chain sequences. In a later analysis, V and J genes were assigned by comparing TCR nucleotide sequences against IMGT/GENE-DB human TR gene sequences. In a later analysis, CDR3 sequences and most-parsimonious VDJ recombination scenarios were assigned using the TCRdist pipeline. In a later analysis, every TCR beta chain was defined by the combination of its CDR3 amino acid sequence and its V-gene family, and reads without a unique V-gene family were dropped. A later analysis removed roughly 590 highly shared, low-generation-probability nucleotide sequences to deal with suspected cross-contamination and a sequencing artifact. In a later analysis, a clonal expansion index for each public chain was calculated from normalized within-repertoire ranks of inferred template counts. A later analysis computed generation probabilities with a VDJ recombination model fitted to out-of-frame rearrangements, and checked the results against IGoR. Hypergeometric tests were used in a later analysis to score TCR-TCR, TCR-HLA and TCR-CMV co-occurrence, with a repertoire-size bias correction applied to the TCR pairs. A later analysis estimated false discovery rates by permuting HLA or CMV assignments 20 times. In a later analysis, co-occurring TCRs were grouped with DBSCAN, and TCRdist sequence similarity was added when clustering was performed within HLA-allele-positive subsets. Repertoires with fewer than 30,000 or more than 120,000 public chains were left out of co-occurrence clustering, as were about 5 repertoires with anomalous nucleotide sharing. Here the immuneACCESS table is served through TCRdb, limited to in-frame sequences with V and J called. Missing clones are a known gap in these copies; in checked studies unresolved V genes cover under half, and the rest lacks a known reason. V, J and clone size were drawn from that table, and D and trimming were deduced from the DNA. Here the sample has roughly 200,000 clones; almost 70% occur a single time. The biggest ten clones account for 2% to 3% of the sample.

This TCR derives from a man aged 35-49 years in good health and CMV-seropositive. The sample comprised PBMCs. The V and J genes are TRBV5-5 and TRBJ2-7; the D gene is perhaps TRBD2, on 6 matching bases. The CDR3: CASSFHPGESYEQYF. The DNA reads as follows: TGTGCCAGCAGCTTTCACCCGGGGGAATCCTACGAGCAGTACTTC. The CDR3 plus the reference TRBV5-5 and TRBJ2-7 genes for the other parts give the full variable domain: DAGVTQSPTHLIKTRGQQVTLRCSPISGHKSVSWYQQVLGQGPQFIFQYYEKEERGRGNFPDRFSARQFPNYSSELNVNALLLGDSALYLCASSFHPGESYEQYFGPGTRLTVT.